This T cell receptor (beta chain) originates from a study of cytomegalovirus exposure and HLA in healthy donors. On the study more broadly: Approximately 85 million unique TCRs from HLA-typed donors were held in an early data release. When 398 donors were genotyped, about 80% of them were found to fall in the Caucasian-associated ancestry cluster. The study, taken as a whole, reports: Donors were assumed by presence/absence analyses to have roughly uniform sequencing depth. TCR beta chains numbering some 160 were designated cytomegalovirus-associated.

With respect to this clone: Its antigen is not known.

CDR1 and CDR2 (germline): MNHEY, SVGAGI. The CDR3 has 15 amino acids. The junction had 10 bases not matched to a gene; V was cut back by 8 bases and J by 10 bases. PCR used 60 Vbeta primers and 13 Jbeta primers. TCRdb's table, derived via immunoSEQ multiplex PCR, lists solely in-frame clones and lacks some. This sample has some 200,000 clones, with roughly 80% found just once. Sequencing was performed on PBMCs. This chain uses TRBV6-5 with TRBJ1-6, with 11 bases identical to TRBD1. This clonotype was sampled from a girl between 10 and 17 years old in good health and CMV-seronegative. CDR3 in DNA: TGTGCCAGCCATCGGGACAGGGGGATAGGGTCACCCCTCCACTTT. It encodes CASHRDRGIGSPLHF.